This TCR beta chain was sequenced during a study of CD8+ T cells in alopecia areata. As for the study in general: Each of the treated patients was given oral tofacitinib, 5 to 10 mg twice daily, for moderate-to-severe alopecia areata. After 6 to 18 months of tofacitinib, follow-up continued 6 months off drug. Overall study results and limits: The study found tofacitinib significantly decreased scalp clonality and expanded CD8+ clones among the top 100.

The germline V gene has CDR1 SQVTM and CDR2 ANQGSEA. With 6 bases removed from V and 0 bases from J, the gap between germline ends came to 7 bases. The CDR3 is 12 residues long. Extracted from the samples, RNA was reverse transcribed into cDNA to serve as the sequencing template. Sequenced by immunoSEQ multiplex PCR; TCRdb stores in-frame clones only, minus some. In the table there are under 250,000 clones, around 66% of which are singletons. As regards this clone: Its antigen is currently unknown. Other DNA sequences in this sample translate to the same CDR3.

Regarding treatment: oral pan-JAK inhibitor, 5-10 mg twice daily. The chain uses TRBV29-1 and TRBJ2-3; D ambiguous. The clonotype comes from a human donor with alopecia areata. Sequenced material: CD4+ T cells sorted from blood, taken at week 44, from a patient treated with tofacitinib. Here the CDR3 DNA reads TGCAGCGTAGCAACTAGCACAGATACGCAGTATTTT. Amino acids: CSVATSTDTQYF.